Listed here are 5 T cell receptor beta chains from one sample, sequenced in a study of blood T cell repertoires in COVID-19. This table comes from immunoSEQ multiplex PCR, and its TCRdb copy is limited to in-frame clones, with some not included. This sample has 150,000 or so clones, with 88% found just once. Sequenced sample: peripheral blood. The receptor set was obtained from a human donor in a cohort sampled during active COVID-19.

The genes are TRBV9 and TRBJ2-3; 8 bases are a match to TRBD2. With 0 bases clipped from V and 4 bases from J, the junction kept 7 bases outside the gene matches. Germline V lookup: CDR1 SGDLS, CDR2 YYNGEE. The CDR3 runs 16 residues. CDR3 in DNA: TGTGCCAGCAGCGTAGACCAGCGGGGGAGCGCAGATACGCAGTATTTT. Translation gives CASSVDQRGSADTQYF.

V and J are TRBV2 and TRBJ1-2; 8 bases line up with TRBD1. Per germline, CDR1 SNHLY and CDR2 FYNNEI. This CDR3 is built from 13 residues. V trimming: 8 bases; J trimming: 12 bases; junction bases outside the gene matches: 14. The CDR3 DNA sequence: TGTGCCAGCTGGACAGGGCGTGCGGCTTCACACACCTTC. Its protein product is CASWTGRAASHTF.

V gene TRBV5-1 combines with J gene TRBJ1-4; 7 nucleotides align to TRBD1. With V trimmed by 3 bases and J by 11 bases, 10 bases remained unmatched. This CDR3 contains 14 residues. Germline CDR1 reads SGHRS; CDR2 reads YFSETQ. Here the CDR3 reads CASSSGQAGGKLFF. The DNA of the CDR3 is TGCGCCAGCAGCTCAGGACAGGCCGGTGGGAAACTGTTTTTT.

The chain employs TRBV28 and TRBJ2-7, with 13 bases identical to TRBD2. The CDR3 runs 13 residues. Trimming removed 9 bases from V and 4 bases from J; junction bases left unmatched: 3. Germline lookup yields CDR1 MDHEN and CDR2 SYDVKM. For the CDR3, the DNA is TGTGCCAGTCGGACTAGCGGGGGATACGAGCAGTACTTC. It translates to CASRTSGGYEQYF.

This clone was seen a single time. J is TRBJ2-2 and V is TRBV4-2; a possible D gene is TRBD1 (6 bases). CDR1 is LGHNA and CDR2 is YNFKEQ in the germline V gene. The CDR3 sequence is 17 residues long. The germline V and J ends were trimmed by 3 bases and 2 bases, with 16 bases remaining between them. CDR3 bases: TGTGCCAGCAGCCAGCCGTATAGGACAGCTAACACCGGGGAGCTGTTTTTT. As protein: CASSQPYRTANTGELFF.